Listed here are 10 T cell receptor beta chains from one sample, sequenced in a study of T cells expressing NK-cell markers. After re-calling the 5' RACE reads, TCRdb lists one entry per CDR3 protein, DNA absent. The sample table sets out hundreds of thousands of distinct CDR3 sequences. The sequencing sample was made of blood T cells: a sorted CD56 or NKG2C T cell subset, CD4+ or CD8+ T cells, or bulk PBMC T cells (not recorded which). These receptors all come from a man between 18 and 29 years old in good health.

The gene calls are TRBV27 and TRBJ1-1; TCRdb reports TRBD1, a call that lacks DNA to check it against. CDR3 length: 13 amino acids. Germline V CDR1 and CDR2: MNHEY, SMNVEV (reference sequence). This CDR3 is CASSLRGYTEAFF.

This chain joins TRBV3-1 and TRBJ2-3; TCRdb outputs TRBD2, but without DNA this stays unchecked. The CDR3 runs to 17 residues. Per the germline V gene, CDR1 is LGHDT and CDR2 is YNNKEL (reference sequence). CDR3 region: CASSLSRQGTSGDTQYF.

V gene TRBV11-2 combines with J gene TRBJ2-2; TCRdb's D gene call, TRBD2, goes unchecked for lack of DNA. This CDR3 has 16 residues. Germline V gene lookup returns CDR1 SGHAT and CDR2 FQNNGV. The CDR3 loop is CASSQRLASLPGELFF.

This rearrangement joins TRBV7-3 to TRBJ2-1; without DNA, the TCRdb call of TRBD2 cannot be checked. There are 17 residues in the CDR3. CDR1 is SGHTA, CDR2 FQGTGA, per germline. CDR3 residues: CASSQTRAGGFYNEQFF.

This chain joins TRBV2 and TRBJ2-2; the D call of TRBD2 rests on TCRdb alone, since no DNA is present to check it. Germline V CDR1 and CDR2: SNHLY, FYNNEI. The CDR3 length is 15 residues. CDR3 region: CASSEASGDTGELFF.

The chain has TRBV7-2 and TRBJ2-3; lacking DNA, the TRBD1 call made by TCRdb goes unchecked. Germline-derived CDR1 and CDR2 are SGHTA and FQGNSA. This CDR3 spans 13 amino acids. CDR3 amino acids: CASSFTGVKTQYF.

The CDR3: CASSQGPASGELFF. The chain uses TRBV3-1 and TRBJ2-2; TCRdb's D call, TRBD1, is unchecked because there is no DNA. This CDR3 spans 14 amino acids. Per the germline V gene, CDR1 is LGHDT and CDR2 is YNNKEL (reference sequence).

The V and J genes are TRBV3-1 and TRBJ1-4. The CDR3 spans 13 residues. Looked up from germline, CDR1 is LGHDT and CDR2 is YNNKEL (reference sequence). The CDR3 sequence is CASSHRTDEKLFF.

V gene TRBV20-1 combines with J gene TRBJ2-3; TCRdb designates TRBD2, a call that cannot be tested without DNA. CDR3 size: 17 residues. Germline CDR1 is DFQATT and CDR2 is SNEGSKA (reference sequence). The chain's CDR3 is CSAEGLAGAASTDTQYF.

The rearrangement links TRBV28 to TRBJ2-1; TCRdb reports TRBD2, a call that lacks DNA to check it against. From germline, CDR1 is MDHEN and CDR2 SYDVKM. The CDR3 totals 14 residues. The CDR3 is CALAGGVGYNEQFF.